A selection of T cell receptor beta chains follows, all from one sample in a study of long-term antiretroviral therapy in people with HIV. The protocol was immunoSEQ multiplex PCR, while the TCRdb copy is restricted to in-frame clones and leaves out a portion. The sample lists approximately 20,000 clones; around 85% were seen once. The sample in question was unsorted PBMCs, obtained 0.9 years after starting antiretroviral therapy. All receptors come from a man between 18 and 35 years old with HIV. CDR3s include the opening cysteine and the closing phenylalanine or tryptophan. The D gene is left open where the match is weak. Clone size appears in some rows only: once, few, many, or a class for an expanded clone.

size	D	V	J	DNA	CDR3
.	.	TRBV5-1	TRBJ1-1	TGCGCCAGCAGCTCGGGACCCGGGTACACTGAAGCTTTCTTT	CASSSGPGYTEAFF
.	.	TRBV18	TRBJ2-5	TGTGCCAGCTCCTCGGGGGTTCAAGAGACCCAGTACTTC	CASSSGVQETQYF
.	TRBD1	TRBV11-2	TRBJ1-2	TGTGCCAGCAGCTTTTTCAGGGGGTATGGCTACACCTTC	CASSFFRGYGYTF
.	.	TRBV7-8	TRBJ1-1	TGTGCCAGCAGCCCCGGAGGTTGGGGCCACACTGAAGCTTTCTTT	CASSPGGWGHTEAFF
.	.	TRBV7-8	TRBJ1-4	TGTGCCAGCAAGGCGATTACAACTAATGAAAAACTGTTTTTT	CASKAITTNEKLFF
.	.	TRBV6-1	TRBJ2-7	TGTGCCAGCAGTGAAGCGGGCGACGGACCCTACGAGCAGTACTTC	CASSEAGDGPYEQYF
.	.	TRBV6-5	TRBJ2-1	TGTGCCAGCAGTTCGGCGCAGGGGGGTGAGCAGTTCTTC	CASSSAQGGEQFF
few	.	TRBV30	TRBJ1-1	TGTGCCTGGAGTGTACTAGGGGGGACTGAAGCTTTCTTT	CAWSVLGGTEAFF
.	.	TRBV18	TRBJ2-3	TGTGCCAGCTCACCGGTCGGCGGGGGCGGAGCAGATACGCAGTATTTT	CASSPVGGGGADTQYF
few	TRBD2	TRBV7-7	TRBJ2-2	TGTGCTAGCAGCTTTAGCGGGGCCACGAACACCGGGGAGCTGTTTTTT	CASSFSGATNTGELFF
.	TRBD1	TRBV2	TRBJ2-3	TGTGCCAGCCGGGACAGGGGGCACACAGATACGCAGTATTTT	CASRDRGHTDTQYF
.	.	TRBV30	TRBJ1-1	TGTGCCTGGAGTGTACTACGGAACACTGAAGCTTTCTTT	CAWSVLRNTEAFF
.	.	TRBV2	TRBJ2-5	TGTGCCAGCAGTAGTCAGCAATACCAAGAGACCCAGTACTTC	CASSSQQYQETQYF
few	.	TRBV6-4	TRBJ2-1	TGTGCCAGCAGTGACTCGAGAGGGGGTGAAGTAAATGAGCAGTTCTTC	CASSDSRGGEVNEQFF
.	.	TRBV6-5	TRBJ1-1	TGTGCCAGCAGCTTACAGGCTACGAACACTGAAGCTTTCTTT	CASSLQATNTEAFF
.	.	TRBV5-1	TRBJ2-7	TGCGCCAGCAGTTCCCCCTTGGGCGAGCAGTACTTC	CASSSPLGEQYF
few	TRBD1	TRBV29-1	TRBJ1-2	TGCAGCGTTGAAGATGGGGACAGCTATGGCTACACCTTC	CSVEDGDSYGYTF
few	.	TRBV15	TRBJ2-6	TGTGCCACCAGCAGAGATTTGGACTCTGGGGCCAACGTCCTGACTTTC	CATSRDLDSGANVLTF
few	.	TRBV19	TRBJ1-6	TGTGCCAGTAAGGCCCGGGAAGATTCACCCCTCCACTTT	CASKAREDSPLHF
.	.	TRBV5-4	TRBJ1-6	TGTGCCAGCAGCCGAAGTACGGCACCCCTCCACTTT	CASSRSTAPLHF
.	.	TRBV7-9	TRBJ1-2	TGTGCCAGCAGAAGTGGGGGGATAGCTAACTATGGCTACACCTTC	CASRSGGIANYGYTF
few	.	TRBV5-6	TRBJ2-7	TGTGCCAGCGGGGCTGTAGGGCGCTACGAGCAGTACTTC	CASGAVGRYEQYF
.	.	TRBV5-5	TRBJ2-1	TGTGCCAGCAGCTTGGACAGTTGGAATGAGCAGTTCTTC	CASSLDSWNEQFF
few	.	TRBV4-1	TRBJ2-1	TGCGCCAGCAGCCAAGTTGGCCAGATCCCCTACAATGAGCAGTTCTTC	CASSQVGQIPYNEQFF
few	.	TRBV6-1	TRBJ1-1	TGTGCCAGCAGTGAAGCGGTGGGTGAGAAAGAAGCTTTCTTT	CASSEAVGEKEAFF
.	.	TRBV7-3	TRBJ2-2	TGTGCCAGCAGCTTGGACAGTCCTCAAGTGGAGCTGTTTTTT	CASSLDSPQVELFF
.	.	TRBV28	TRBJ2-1	TGTGCCACCCGATTCCCCGGGTTCGCCCTATACAATGAGCAGTTCTTC	CATRFPGFALYNEQFF
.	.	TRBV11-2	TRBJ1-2	TGTGCCAGCAGCTCCTCGGTTCTGGTGGGCTACACCTTC	CASSSSVLVGYTF
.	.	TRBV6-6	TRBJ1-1	TGTGCCAGCAGTTACAGGGGCGCGGGGTCCGAAGCTTTCTTT	CASSYRGAGSEAFF
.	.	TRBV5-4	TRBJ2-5	TGTGCCAGCAGCCACCCGACGGCCCTAAGGCAAGAGACCCAGTACTTC	CASSHPTALRQETQYF
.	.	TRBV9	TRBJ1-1	TGTGCCAGCAGCTTAGGGGGAGGCTCTGAAGCTTTCTTT	CASSLGGGSEAFF
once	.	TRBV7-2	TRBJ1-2	TGTGCCAGCAGCTTAGCGGGGAACTATGGCTACACCTTC	CASSLAGNYGYTF
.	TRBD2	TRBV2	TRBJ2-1	TGTGCCAGCAATGGGCTAGCGGGGAGCGAATTATGGGTCTACAATGAGCAGTTCTTC	CASNGLAGSELWVYNEQFF
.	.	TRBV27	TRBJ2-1	TGTGCCAGCAGTACTACCCTTAATGAGCAGTTCTTC	CASSTTLNEQFF
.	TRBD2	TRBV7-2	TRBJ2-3	TGTGCCAGCACCCGTGCGGGGGGTGATACGCAGTATTTT	CASTRAGGDTQYF
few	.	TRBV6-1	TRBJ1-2	TGTGGCACTGAGCGGATCTGGAACTATGGCTACACCTTC	CGTERIWNYGYTF